This T cell receptor (beta chain) was captured by sequencing in a study of cytomegalovirus exposure and HLA in healthy donors. A multiplex PCR was run with 60 Vbeta primers and 13 Jbeta primers. The data were produced by immunoSEQ multiplex PCR, yet TCRdb's version contains in-frame clones alone and is incomplete. This table has some 160,000 clones, 79% appearing once. The germline V gene has CDR1 SEHNR and CDR2 FQNEAQ (reference sequence). CDR3 length equals 12 residues. V was cut by 8 bases and J by 4 bases, with 12 bases left in between. This clone has a single count. The sample was PBMCs. The sequence was collected from a woman aged 40 to 55 in good health and CMV-seronegative. The rearrangement uses TRBV7-9 and TRBJ2-7; possibly TRBD2 for D (7 bases). The CDR3 protein is CASGEGGYEQYF. CDR3 sequence (DNA): TGTGCCAGCGGCGAGGGGGGGTACGAGCAGTACTTC.